The clone carrying this T cell receptor (beta chain) was detected once. Its target is not known. This entry belongs to a study of T cell responses to AZD1222 COVID-19 vaccine. About the study: Pooling covered second doses at about 4 or about 12 weeks. Regarding the study as a whole: The study sampled repertoires only after the peak T cell response. Unmutated regions of variants are reportedly targeted by nearly half of spike-specific TCRs. The donor group comprised mostly white British people and more females; the analysis possibly underestimated clonal diversity.

TCRdb's table, derived via immunoSEQ multiplex PCR, lists solely in-frame clones and lacks some. The sample lists about 73,000 clones, approximately 89% occurring once. Germline V gene sequence: CDR1 LNHDA, CDR2 SQIVND (reference sequence). V was shortened by 2 bases and J by 3 bases, with 13 bases between the two germline ends. The CDR3 is made up of 16 amino acids. V gene TRBV19 combines with J gene TRBJ2-2; D ambiguous. This clonotype was sampled from an adult in good health. The input for sequencing was peripheral blood, taken on day 0 of AZD1222 vaccination. The CDR3 coding sequence is TGTGCCAGTAGTATATACCCCGGCAGTCACACCGGGGAGCTGTTTTTT. Translated, it gives CASSIYPGSHTGELFF.